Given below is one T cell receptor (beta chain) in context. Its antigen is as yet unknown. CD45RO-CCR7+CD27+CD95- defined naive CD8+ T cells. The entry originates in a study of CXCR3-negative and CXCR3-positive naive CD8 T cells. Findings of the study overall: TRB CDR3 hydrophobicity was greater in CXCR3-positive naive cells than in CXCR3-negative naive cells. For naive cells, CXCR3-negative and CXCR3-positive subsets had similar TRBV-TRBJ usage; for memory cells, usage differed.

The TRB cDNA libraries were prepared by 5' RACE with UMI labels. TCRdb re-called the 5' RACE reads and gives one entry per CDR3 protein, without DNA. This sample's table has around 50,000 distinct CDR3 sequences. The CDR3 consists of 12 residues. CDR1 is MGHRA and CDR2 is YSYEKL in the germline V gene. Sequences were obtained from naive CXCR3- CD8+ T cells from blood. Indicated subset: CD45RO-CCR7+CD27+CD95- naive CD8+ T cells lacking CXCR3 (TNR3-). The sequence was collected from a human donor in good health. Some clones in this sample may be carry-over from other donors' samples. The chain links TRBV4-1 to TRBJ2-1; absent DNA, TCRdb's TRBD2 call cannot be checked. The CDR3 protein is CASSQPRREQFF.